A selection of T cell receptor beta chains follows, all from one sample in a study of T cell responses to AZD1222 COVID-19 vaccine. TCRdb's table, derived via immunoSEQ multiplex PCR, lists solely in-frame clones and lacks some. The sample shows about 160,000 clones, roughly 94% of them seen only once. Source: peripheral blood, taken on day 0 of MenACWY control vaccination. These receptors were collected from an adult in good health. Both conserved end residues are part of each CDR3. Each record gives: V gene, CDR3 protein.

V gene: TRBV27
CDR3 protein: CASSKTPVTGVRYTF

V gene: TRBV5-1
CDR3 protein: CASSPGRAGGYTF

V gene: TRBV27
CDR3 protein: CASSLGTSGRALQYF

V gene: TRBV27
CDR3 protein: CASSLSFGGHGYTF

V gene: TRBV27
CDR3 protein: CASRARHTEAFF

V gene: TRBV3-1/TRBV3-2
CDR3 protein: CASSYRGNTIYF

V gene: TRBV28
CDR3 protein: CASRETGGSNQPQHF

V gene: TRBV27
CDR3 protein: CASSSLNQPQHF

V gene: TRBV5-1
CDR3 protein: CASSPTGSGGEKLFF

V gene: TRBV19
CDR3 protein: CASSIVVNTEAFF

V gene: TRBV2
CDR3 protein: CASSDRLDSQPQHF

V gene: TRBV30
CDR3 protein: CAWSLLTDTQYF

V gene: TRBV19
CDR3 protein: CASSQGWETLRTDTQYF

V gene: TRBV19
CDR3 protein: CASSVGNTEAFF

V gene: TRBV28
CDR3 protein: CASSLEQGVNTIYF

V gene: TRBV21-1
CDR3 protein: CASSPSRGGLLYCYTF

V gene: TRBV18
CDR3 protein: CASSLRDQMGVGGGNTIYF

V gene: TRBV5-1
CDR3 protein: CASSPIGGGANGYTF

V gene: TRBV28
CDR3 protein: CASSLGPKNIQYF

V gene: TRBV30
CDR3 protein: CAWTTTGLSNQPQHF

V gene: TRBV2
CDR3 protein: CASTGRLEETQYF

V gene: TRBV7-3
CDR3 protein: CASSASNTGELFF

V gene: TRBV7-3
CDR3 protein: CASSLLAGAPNEQFF

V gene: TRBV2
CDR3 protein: CASSALRGTGNLGEAQYF

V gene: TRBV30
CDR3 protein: CAWSDQVSYNSPLHF

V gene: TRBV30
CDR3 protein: CAWSVGQLNEKLFF

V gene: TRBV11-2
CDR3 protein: CASSFRGPWGKNIQYF

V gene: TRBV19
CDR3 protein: CASSMMSGGSFRYEQYF

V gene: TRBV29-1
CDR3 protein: CSVGRAGQPQHF

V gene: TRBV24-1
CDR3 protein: CATSGREESSYNEQFF

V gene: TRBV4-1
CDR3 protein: CASSQDLERRNYGYTF

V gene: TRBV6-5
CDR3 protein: CASRPETSSRYGYTF

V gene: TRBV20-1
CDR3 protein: CSASFETGNTIYF

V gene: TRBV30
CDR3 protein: CAWSPGTGELFF

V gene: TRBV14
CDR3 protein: CASSLGGQGTFGQYF

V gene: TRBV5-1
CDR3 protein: CASSFGTSGDNEQFF

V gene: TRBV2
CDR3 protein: CASMRGLAGFGEQFF

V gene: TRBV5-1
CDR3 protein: CASSLRRISYNEQFF

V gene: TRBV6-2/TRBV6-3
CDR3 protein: CASSPGTGVTDTQYF

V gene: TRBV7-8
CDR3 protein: CASSPRRDRGLNQPQHF

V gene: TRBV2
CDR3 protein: CASSVGVELAEAFF

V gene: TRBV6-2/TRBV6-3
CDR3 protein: CASSPTTDPYGYTF

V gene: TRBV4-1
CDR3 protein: CASSPMRAGGGAISLAYNEQFF

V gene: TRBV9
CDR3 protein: CASSLESLAYTGELFF

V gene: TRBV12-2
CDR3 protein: CASRTRRAGGRNTIYF

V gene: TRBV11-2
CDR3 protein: CASSLRSQGRTGELFF

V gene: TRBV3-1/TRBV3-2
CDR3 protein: CASSHGREGEKLFF

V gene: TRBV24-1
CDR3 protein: CATSDPGHPSGGYTF

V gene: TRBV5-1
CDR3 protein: CASSLQGLNDEKLFF

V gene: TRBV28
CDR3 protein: CASSSSGRAFF

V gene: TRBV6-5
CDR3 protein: CASTQVVGNQPQHF

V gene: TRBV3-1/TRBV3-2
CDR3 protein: CASSQEDRVYTEAFF

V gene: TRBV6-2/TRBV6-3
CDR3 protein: CASSPFSSLKGDTQYF

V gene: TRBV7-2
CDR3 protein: CASSPRLAGYNEQFF

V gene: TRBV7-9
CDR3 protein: CASSLRRQDRDPGNTIYF

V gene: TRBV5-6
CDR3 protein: CASSLVERGYGGYTF

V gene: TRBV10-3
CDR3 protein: CAISESRRATEAFF

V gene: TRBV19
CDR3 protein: CASSIGDANTGELFF

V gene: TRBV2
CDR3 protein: CASRGLTGELRYGYTF

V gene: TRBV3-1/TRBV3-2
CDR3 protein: CASSQPSGNTIYF